The present T cell receptor (beta chain) was sequenced within a study of molecular identifiers for immune sequencing clone quantification. In the study overall: Replicate RNA came from about 19,000 or 110,000 naive CD8 cells and was split five ways, and four parts were sequenced.

Study-level points and caveats: Clones exceeding 20 RNA copies carried over 98% of effector molecules but under 1% of naive-cell molecules. Spiked Jurkat TCR RNA originating from one cell could reportedly be identified amid approximately 900,000 naive cells.

This clonotype has more than one count but fewer than ten. Its antigen is not identified. Generation of bulk TCR libraries relied on previously described methods and listed TCR primers. TCRdb recomputed calls from the PCR reads with MiXCR, one row per CDR3 protein. In the table there are about half a million distinct CDR3 sequences, about 25% of which are singletons. The receptor was derived from a human donor in good health. Some libraries in this study had Jurkat cell RNA spiked in. Source material: naive CD8+ T cells from blood, with Jurkat cell RNA spiked in. Subset noted: FACS-sorted CD8+CD4-CCR7+CD45RA+ naive T cells.

The CDR3 nucleotides are TGCGCCAGCAGCCAAGAGACCGATATTCAAGGCGAGCAGTACTTC. Its translation: CASSQETDIQGEQYF. The J gene is TRBJ2-7, the V gene TRBV4-3, with no clear D. CDR1 and CDR2 from the germline V gene are LGHNA and YSLEER. The V and J ends lost 0 bases and 6 bases respectively, with 15 bases between them. This CDR3 region has 15 residues.